The 32 T cell receptor beta chains given below trace back to one sample, sequenced in a study of radiotherapy plus CTLA-4 blockade in lung cancer. Measured with immunoSEQ multiplex PCR; TCRdb has only the in-frame clones, and not every one. The data hold roughly 14,000 clones, with approximately 89% observed a single time. The specimen comprised peripheral blood, sampled from a patient treated with radiotherapy plus ipilimumab. The source is a human donor with non-small cell lung cancer that progressed on radiotherapy plus ipilimumab. Some clones in this sample may be carry-over from other donors' samples.

The gene calls are TRBV14 and TRBJ2-5, with 7 bases lining up with TRBD1. The length of the CDR3 is 16 residues. V shed 4 bases, J shed 2 bases, and the junction held 10 bases outside the gene matches. The germline CDR1 and CDR2 sequences are SGHDN and FVKESK. The CDR3 nucleotides read TGTGCCAGCAGCCGAAGGTTTGGGGGACAGCAAGAGACCCAGTACTTC. It translates to CASSRRFGGQQETQYF.

The chain carries TRBV6-6 and TRBJ2-1, with TRBD1 matching over 10 bases. V lost 0 bases to trimming and J lost 6 bases; unmatched junction nucleotides: 2. The CDR3 length is 15 residues. Germline CDR1 MNHNY, CDR2 SVGAGI (reference sequence). The CDR3 bases are TGTGCCAGCAGTTACTCCGGGACAGGGGTCAATGAGCAGTTCTTC. Protein sequence: CASSYSGTGVNEQFF.

The V and J genes are TRBV6-5 and TRBJ2-5, with a possible D match to TRBD2 (5 bases). The CDR3 consists of 14 residues. Germline CDR1 is MNHEY and CDR2 is SVGAGI. Trimming removed 6 bases at V and 2 bases at J, with 13 bases between. The CDR3 DNA sequence: TGTGCCAGCAGCTACGGACTGGCACAAGAGACCCAGTACTTC. Its translation is CASSYGLAQETQYF.

The genes are TRBV9 and TRBJ1-2; D possibly corresponds to TRBD1 (6 bases). The CDR3 loop spans 14 amino acids. V shed 5 bases and J shed 4 bases, with 15 bases lying between them. CDR1 SGDLS and CDR2 YYNGEE come from the germline V gene. As DNA, the CDR3 is TGTGCCAGCAGTGATGCGGGGGCTGGCTATGGCTACACCTTC. As protein: CASSDAGAGYGYTF.

The V call is TRBV7-8, the J call TRBJ1-5; D is unclear. Trimming shortened V by 5 bases and J by 4 bases, and 6 bases separated the two germline ends. This CDR3 comprises 12 residues. Per the germline V gene, CDR1 is SGHVS and CDR2 is FQNEAQ. The CDR3 coding sequence is TGTGCCAGCAGCCCCACTAATCAGCCCCAGCATTTT. Amino acid sequence: CASSPTNQPQHF.

V is TRBV7-9 and J is TRBJ2-7; 11 positions match TRBD2. Germline CDR1 reads SEHNR; CDR2 reads FQNEAQ (reference sequence). The V and J ends lost 5 bases and 0 bases, in that order; junction bases with no gene match: 9. The CDR3 spans 17 residues. The CDR3 is CASSPGGLAGSSYEQYF. The CDR3 DNA follows: TGTGCCAGCAGCCCAGGAGGACTAGCGGGCAGCTCCTACGAGCAGTACTTC. The full variable domain, rest sourced from reference TRBV7-9 and TRBJ2-7, is DTGVSQNPRHKITKRGQNVTFRCDPISEHNRLYWYRQTLGQGPEFLTYFQNEAQLEKSRLLSDRFSAERPKGSFSTLEIQRTEQGDSAMYLCASSPGGLAGSSYEQYFGPGTRLTVT.

This chain joins TRBV5-1 and TRBJ1-2, with D tentatively TRBD1 (5 bases). Germline CDR1 SGHRS, CDR2 YFSETQ. The V and J ends lost 3 bases and 8 bases respectively, with 14 bases between them. The CDR3 totals 13 residues. Here the CDR3 reads CASSSDGTGGYTF. CDR3 sequence (DNA): TGCGCCAGCAGCTCGGACGGTACAGGAGGCTACACCTTC.

The DNA for the CDR3 is TGTGCCAGCAGCACTAGCGGAGGGATCTACAATGAGCAGTTCTTC. As protein: CASSTSGGIYNEQFF. The rearrangement uses TRBV9 and TRBJ2-1, with 8 bases lining up with TRBD2. Germline trimming cut 4 bases from V and 3 bases from J; bases unmatched to any gene: 6. This CDR3 contains 15 residues. Germline-derived CDR1 and CDR2 are SGDLS and YYNGEE.

The chain is built from TRBV13 and TRBJ1-3; D is unresolved. This CDR3 is built from 12 residues. V was clipped by 5 bases and J by 1 base, with 3 bases between them. Per germline, CDR1 PRHDT and CDR2 FYEKMQ (reference sequence). The CDR3 region is CASSESGNTIYF. DNA of the CDR3: TGTGCCAGCAGCGAGTCTGGAAACACCATATATTTT.

This chain joins TRBV2 and TRBJ1-4; D ambiguous. V dropped 10 bases and J dropped 2 bases, with 14 bases sitting between them. Germline V CDR1 and CDR2: SNHLY, FYNNEI. This CDR3 has 14 amino acids. Here the CDR3 DNA reads TGTGCCACAAGCGCCTTAACGACTAATGAAAAACTGTTTTTT. Encoded protein: CATSALTTNEKLFF.

In this sample, this clone turned up once. Other DNA sequences in the same sample also yield this CDR3. The chain employs TRBV7-2 and TRBJ2-1; possibly TRBD1 for D (6 bases). CDR3 length equals 13 residues. Germline V gene sequence: CDR1 SGHTA, CDR2 FQGNSA. V was cut by 4 bases and J by 5 bases, with 9 bases left in between. The CDR3 loop is CASSSGQNNEQFF. The CDR3 bases are TGTGCCAGCAGCTCCGGACAGAACAATGAGCAGTTCTTC.

The gene calls are TRBV25-1 and TRBJ1-5; the match to TRBD1 covers 9 bases. CDR1 is MGHDK, CDR2 SYGVNS, per germline. After removal of 2 bases from V and 6 bases from J, the junction contained 5 bases not matched to a gene. There are 15 residues in the CDR3. CDR3 amino acids: CASSEPGQGPQPQHF. As DNA, the CDR3 is TGTGCCAGCAGTGAACCGGGACAGGGCCCTCAGCCCCAGCATTTT. The full variable domain, in which reference TRBV25-1 and TRBJ1-5 provide the parts outside the CDR3, is EADIYQTPRYLVIGTGKKITLECSQTMGHDKMYWYQQDPGMELHLIHYSYGVNSTEKGDLSSESTVSRIRTEHFPLTLESARPSHTSQYLCASSEPGQGPQPQHFGDGTRLSIL.

This clone was found a few times. The same CDR3 is also encoded by other DNA sequences in this sample. V and J are TRBV30 and TRBJ2-5; perhaps TRBD1 as D (6 bases). CDR1 GTSNPN and CDR2 SVGIG come from the germline V gene (reference sequence). V was clipped by 3 bases and J by 3 bases, with 11 bases between them. This CDR3 is built from 13 residues. The chain's CDR3 is CAWSPAGEETQYF. Here the CDR3 DNA reads TGTGCCTGGAGCCCTGCAGGGGAAGAGACCCAGTACTTC. The full variable domain, with the rest looked up from reference TRBV30 and TRBJ2-5, is SQTIHQWPATLVQPVGSPLSLECTVEGTSNPNLYWYRQAAGRGLQLLFYSVGIGQISSEVPQNLSASRPQDRQFILSSKKLLLSDSGFYLCAWSPAGEETQYFGPGTRLLVL.

CDR3 bases: TGCGCCAGCAGCTTGGGAGGTCTAGCGGGGGGCAGCTCCTACGAGCAGTACTTC. Protein sequence: CASSLGGLAGGSSYEQYF. This chain uses TRBV5-1 with TRBJ2-7; 11 bases line up with TRBD2. CDR1 SGHRS and CDR2 YFSETQ come from the germline V gene. Germline trimming cut 0 bases from V and 0 bases from J; bases unmatched to any gene: 8. This CDR3 spans 18 amino acids.

The rearrangement uses TRBV6-4 and TRBJ2-1; D is unresolved. The V end lost 0 bases, the J end lost 8 bases, and 14 bases lay between the germline ends. Germline V gives CDR1 MRHNA, CDR2 SNTAGT. This CDR3 region has 15 residues. CDR3 amino acids: CASSDSMLPPYEQFF. In nucleotides, the CDR3 is TGTGCCAGCAGTGACTCGATGCTACCTCCCTATGAGCAGTTCTTC.

The chain recombines TRBV5-1 with TRBJ1-5; D possibly corresponds to TRBD1 (5 bases). The CDR3 length is 13 residues. V lost 0 bases, J lost 6 bases, and 7 bases lay in between. Germline CDR1 reads SGHRS; CDR2 reads YFSETQ. Here the CDR3 DNA reads TGCGCCAGCAGCTTGGACGACAGTCAGCCCCAGCATTTT. Encoded protein: CASSLDDSQPQHF.

The V and J genes are TRBV27 and TRBJ1-6; a possible D gene is TRBD1 (6 bases). This CDR3 region has 13 residues. V was pared by 5 bases and J by 7 bases, with 9 bases between. Per the germline V gene, CDR1 is MNHEY and CDR2 is SMNVEV (reference sequence). This CDR3 reads CASSPGTNSPLHF. The CDR3, as DNA: TGTGCCAGCAGTCCAGGGACAAATTCACCCCTCCACTTT.

The chain recombines TRBV25-1 with TRBJ1-4, with D perhaps matching TRBD1 (6 bases). The CDR3 sequence is 18 residues long. Germline V lookup: CDR1 MGHDK, CDR2 SYGVNS. V was shortened by 3 bases and J by 0 bases, with 17 bases between the two germline ends. In DNA form, the CDR3 reads TGTGCCAGCAGTGATGCACGCAGGGGCGTTACAACTAATGAAAAACTGTTTTTT. The encoded protein is CASSDARRGVTTNEKLFF.

This chain joins TRBV9 and TRBJ1-2; TRBD1 is a possible D gene (6 bases). This CDR3 is built from 16 residues. CDR1 is SGDLS and CDR2 is YYNGEE in the germline V gene. The V end was cut by 4 bases, the J end by 0 bases, with 16 bases between. CDR3 loop: CASSPDPRGANYGYTF. The CDR3 nucleotides read TGTGCCAGCAGCCCTGACCCCAGGGGAGCTAACTATGGCTACACCTTC.

This sequence joins TRBV6-4 and TRBJ2-3, with TRBD2 matching 8 bases. This CDR3 comprises 17 residues. The V and J ends lost 4 bases and 2 bases, in that order; junction bases with no gene match: 11. Germline loops: CDR1 MRHNA, CDR2 SNTAGT. CDR3 amino acids: CASSAAHSGEYTDTQYF. The CDR3 nucleotides are TGTGCCAGCAGTGCAGCCCATAGCGGGGAATACACAGATACGCAGTATTTT.

The rearrangement links TRBV5-4 to TRBJ2-7, with D perhaps TRBD2 (5 bases). CDR1 SGHNT and CDR2 YYREEE come from the germline V gene (reference sequence). The V end was cut by 1 base, the J end by 5 bases, with 13 bases between. The CDR3 runs to 14 residues. The DNA for the CDR3 is TGTGCCAGCAGCTTGTCCCGGGGATCAGACGAGCAGTACTTC. Residues: CASSLSRGSDEQYF.

The chain recombines TRBV14 with TRBJ2-5; 7 positions match TRBD1. The length of the CDR3 is 15 residues. Trimming at V came to 0 bases and at J to 5 bases, leaving 6 bases not matched to a gene. Germline CDR1 and CDR2: SGHDN and FVKESK. CDR3 protein: CASSQDFRGIETQYF. CDR3 DNA sequence: TGTGCCAGCAGCCAAGATTTCAGGGGGATTGAGACCCAGTACTTC.

Remarks on this clone: Mismatch with germline at one junction end may stem from a read error. The sample has other DNA sequences that encode this CDR3 too. The chain carries TRBV6-1 and TRBJ2-1; D is unresolved. The CDR3 length is 12 residues. Germline CDR1 MNHNS, CDR2 SASEGT. As DNA, the CDR3 is TGTGCCAGCAGACTATCCTTCCATGAGCAATTCTTC. It is translated as CASRLSFHEQFF.

The chain recombines TRBV7-2 with TRBJ2-7; a possible D gene is TRBD1 (6 bases). V was cut by 5 bases and J by 7 bases, with 12 bases left in between. Germline V gene data show CDR1 as SGHTA and CDR2 as FQGNSA. CDR3 size: 12 residues. This CDR3 is CASSTHRVEQYF. CDR3 DNA: TGTGCCAGCAGCACCCACAGGGTTGAGCAGTACTTC.

The V and J genes are TRBV19 and TRBJ2-2; weak D call: TRBD1 (6 bases). There are 15 residues in the CDR3. Between the trimmed V and J ends, which lost 4 bases and 4 bases, there was a span of 13 bases. Germline lookup yields CDR1 LNHDA and CDR2 SQIVND (reference sequence). As DNA, the CDR3 is TGTGCCAGTAGTACCGTCGGACAGCGCACCGGGGAGCTGTTTTTT. Protein: CASSTVGQRTGELFF.

V gene TRBV10-3 combines with J gene TRBJ1-5, with 8 positions matching TRBD1. The CDR3 contains 14 residues. V was clipped by 10 bases and J by 2 bases; unmatched bases: 7. Germline V gene lookup returns CDR1 ENHRY and CDR2 SYGVKD. The CDR3 here is CATQGARGNQPQHF. In nucleotides, the CDR3 is TGTGCCACCCAGGGGGCGCGTGGCAATCAGCCCCAGCATTTT.

The chain carries TRBV7-2 and TRBJ2-7; possibly TRBD2 for D (7 bases). CDR1 SGHTA and CDR2 FQGNSA come from the germline V gene. Trimming took off 3 bases at V and 2 bases at J, with 11 bases between the two ends. The CDR3 sequence is 14 residues long. This CDR3 reads CASSFRGGAYEQYF. CDR3 nucleotide sequence: TGTGCCAGCAGCTTTCGAGGGGGGGCCTACGAGCAGTACTTC.

CDR3 bases: TGTGCCAGCAGCTTGACAGATTACCCTCAAGAGACCCAGTACTTC. Translation gives CASSLTDYPQETQYF. This chain connects TRBV7-8 to TRBJ2-5, with D maybe TRBD1 (5 bases). Germline loops: CDR1 SGHVS, CDR2 FQNEAQ. This CDR3 is 15 amino acids long. Trimming took 3 bases from V and 2 from J, leaving 13 bases between them.

The table lists this clone with a few counts. The chain links TRBV6-4 to TRBJ2-3; tentative D call: TRBD2 (5 bases). CDR1 and CDR2 (germline): MRHNA, SNTAGT. The CDR3 extends over 14 amino acids. Trimming removed 2 bases from V and 1 base from J, with 7 bases in between. Here the CDR3 reads CASSDRAGTDTQYF. The CDR3 region has the DNA TGTGCCAGCAGTGACAGAGCGGGCACAGATACGCAGTATTTT.

The chain links TRBV2 to TRBJ1-1, with a possible D match to TRBD1 (6 bases). V lost 4 bases to trimming and J lost 10 bases, with 22 bases between them. Germline V gene lookup returns CDR1 SNHLY and CDR2 FYNNEI. The CDR3 extends over 15 amino acids. As DNA, the CDR3 is TGTGCCAGCAGTGGGGTCGGGGGGCGCTTCCATCGAGCTTTCTTT. It yields the protein CASSGVGGRFHRAFF.

As to this clone: The junction and the germline gene differ at one end; a read error may be behind it. This chain connects TRBV19 to TRBJ1-2; D is possibly TRBD1 (5 bases). This CDR3 is 16 amino acids long. Germline CDR1 LNHDA, CDR2 SQIVND (reference sequence). The CDR3 region is CASSIASFRANYGHTF. The CDR3 DNA reads TGTGCCAGTAGTATAGCCTCTTTCAGGGCTAACTATGGCCACACCTTC.

The sample holds a few counts of this clone. The chain links TRBV19 to TRBJ2-1; 9 bases match TRBD1. The germline CDR1 and CDR2 sequences are LNHDA and SQIVND (reference sequence). With V trimmed by 7 bases and J by 9 bases, 13 bases remained unmatched. CDR3 size: 15 residues. CDR3 nucleotide sequence: TGTGCCAGTACCACCGGGACAGGGAGGGGGTTTGAGCAGTTCTTC. Translating gives CASTTGTGRGFEQFF. The whole variable domain, remainder taken from reference TRBV19 and TRBJ2-1, is DGGITQSPKYLFRKEGQNVTLSCEQNLNHDAMYWYRQDPGQGLRLIYYSQIVNDFQKGDIAEGYSVSREKKESFPLTVTSAQKNPTAFYLCASTTGTGRGFEQFFGPGTRLTVL.